This passage covers 27 T cell receptor beta chains from one sample sequenced in a study of shared clonotypes between healthy human individuals. Produced via immunoSEQ multiplex PCR; TCRdb's table is partial and in-frame only. Among around 1.9 million clones listed, around 93% were seen once. Naivety among CD8 cells was defined by CD45RO negativity and positive CCR7 selection, thereby excluding terminally differentiated effector memory CD45RA+ cells. Sequenced: naive CD8+ T cells from PBMCs. The receptors come from a man younger than 35 in good health. Some clones in this sample may be carry-over from other donors' samples.

The chain is built from TRBV5-1 and TRBJ2-2; D possibly corresponds to TRBD1 (5 bases). The CDR3 covers 14 residues. Germline CDR1 is SGHRS and CDR2 is YFSETQ. The V and J ends lost 5 bases and 4 bases respectively, with 12 bases between them. The CDR3 sequence: CASRDKDATGELFF. The CDR3, as DNA: TGCGCCAGCAGGGACAAGGACGCCACCGGGGAGCTGTTTTTT.

The V call is TRBV5-1, the J call TRBJ1-4; 7 bases are shared with TRBD1. The length of the CDR3 is 17 residues. The germline gives CDR1 SGHRS, CDR2 YFSETQ. After removal of 2 bases from V and 8 bases from J, the junction contained 15 bases not matched to a gene. CDR3 region: CASSLTYRGVEEEKLFF. The CDR3 nucleotides are TGCGCCAGCAGCTTAACCTACAGGGGCGTGGAAGAAGAAAAACTGTTTTTT.

This chain joins TRBV10-3 and TRBJ2-3, with TRBD2 matching over 14 bases. Germline assignment: CDR1 ENHRY and CDR2 SYGVKD. V dropped 2 bases and J dropped 6; count of bases not matched to a gene: 4. This CDR3 comprises 16 residues. CDR3 region: CAISEGGLAGADTQYF. Written as DNA, the CDR3 is TGTGCCATCAGTGAGGGGGGACTAGCGGGAGCTGATACGCAGTATTTT.

J is TRBJ1-5 and V is TRBV28; 9 nucleotides line up with TRBD1. Germline loops: CDR1 MDHEN, CDR2 SYDVKM. V shed 5 bases and J 7 bases; nucleotides not matched to a gene: 9. The CDR3 has 15 residues. The CDR3 loop reads CASSPGDRVRQPQHF. The CDR3 DNA sequence: TGTGCCAGCAGTCCGGGGGACAGGGTAAGGCAGCCCCAGCATTTT.

This clone was counted a single time. The chain links TRBV11-2 to TRBJ2-7; TRBD2 matches 13 bases. The CDR3 contains 15 residues. Germline trimming cut 5 bases from V and 3 bases from J; bases unmatched to any gene: 4. Germline V lookup: CDR1 SGHAT, CDR2 FQNNGV. CDR3 coding DNA: TGTGCCAGCAGCCCCGGGACTAGCGGGAACTACGAGCAGTACTTC. It encodes CASSPGTSGNYEQYF. Variable domain in full (rest from reference TRBV11-2 and TRBJ2-7): EAGVAQSPRYKIIEKRQSVAFWCNPISGHATLYWYQQILGQGPKLLIQFQNNGVVDDSQLPKDRFSAERLKGVDSTLKIQPAKLEDSAVYLCASSPGTSGNYEQYFGPGTRLTVT.

The CDR3 bases are TGCGCCAGCAGCTTTTCGACAGGGGACACTGAAGCTTTCTTT. It specifies CASSFSTGDTEAFF. The V call is TRBV5-1, the J call TRBJ1-1, with 8 bases that match TRBD1. V was pared by 2 bases and J by 3 bases, with 3 bases of the junction left unmatched. CDR1 and CDR2 from the germline V gene are SGHRS and YFSETQ. The CDR3 consists of 14 residues.

The chain employs TRBV6-1 and TRBJ1-5, with 7 bases lining up with TRBD1. This CDR3 comprises 18 residues. In germline, CDR1 is MNHNS, CDR2 SASEGT. The trim removed 4 bases at V and 0 bases at J, leaving 12 bases unmatched. The CDR3 region is CASSGDRDRPYSNQPQHF. CDR3 nucleotides: TGTGCCAGCAGTGGAGACCGGGACAGACCCTATAGCAATCAGCCCCAGCATTTT.

In nucleotides, the CDR3 is TGCGCCAGCAGCCAAGATGGGCGACGACTTAGCACAGATACGCAGTATTTT. It is translated as CASSQDGRRLSTDTQYF. The rearrangement links TRBV4-3 to TRBJ2-3; D unclear. Germline values: CDR1 LGHNA, CDR2 YSLEER. The V and J ends lost 0 bases and 0 bases respectively, with 13 bases between them. The CDR3 has 17 amino acids.

The genes are TRBV27 and TRBJ2-7, with 7 bases identical to TRBD2. This CDR3 region has 15 residues. CDR1 and CDR2 (germline): MNHEY, SMNVEV (reference sequence). With V trimmed by 1 base and J by 5 bases, 8 bases remained unmatched. CDR3 in DNA: TGTGCCAGCAGTTTATTCGGCGGGAGTGTCCACGAGCAGTACTTC. Translating gives CASSLFGGSVHEQYF.

The chain links TRBV7-3 to TRBJ1-1; maybe TRBD1 (5 bases). V was pared by 5 bases and J by 2 bases, with 6 bases between. The germline gives CDR1 SGHTA, CDR2 FQGTGA. CDR3 length: 12 residues. The CDR3 DNA reads TGTGCCAGCAGCGACAGAAACACTGAAGCTTTCTTT. Amino acids: CASSDRNTEAFF.

The chain has TRBV28 and TRBJ1-2; weak D call: TRBD1 (5 bases). Germline V gene data show CDR1 as MDHEN and CDR2 as SYDVKM. Trimming pared 5 bases from V and 4 bases from J, leaving 14 bases between. This CDR3 contains 14 residues. CDR3 in DNA: TGTGCCAGCAGTGGGGTAGGGACGGCCTATGGCTACACCTTC. It codes for CASSGVGTAYGYTF.

Remarks on this clone: The sample holds other DNA sequences that translate to the same CDR3. The DNA for the CDR3 is TGTGCCAGCAGTCAGCGGAGAAGCACAGATACGCAGTATTTT. It translates to CASSQRRSTDTQYF. This rearrangement joins TRBV28 to TRBJ2-3, with D perhaps matching TRBD2 (5 bases). This CDR3 comprises 14 residues. The germline V gene has CDR1 MDHEN and CDR2 SYDVKM. Trimming took off 5 bases at V and 0 bases at J, with 9 bases between the two ends.

The chain joins TRBV5-4 to TRBJ2-7, with a possible D match to TRBD1 (6 bases). Germline CDR1 is SGHNT and CDR2 is YYREEE (reference sequence). Trimming removed 4 bases from V and 4 bases from J, with 6 bases in between. This CDR3 has 11 amino acids. This chain's CDR3 is CASSTGYEQYF. CDR3 bases: TGTGCCAGCAGCACAGGGTACGAGCAGTACTTC.

About this clone itself: The same CDR3 also results from other DNA sequences found in this sample. This chain connects TRBV19 to TRBJ2-7; TRBD1 aligns across 7 bases. The junction had 5 bases not matched to a gene; V was cut back by 6 bases and J by 3 bases. CDR3 size: 13 residues. Germline assignment: CDR1 LNHDA and CDR2 SQIVND (reference sequence). The CDR3 here is CASSIGTDYEQYF. The CDR3, as DNA: TGTGCCAGTAGCATCGGGACAGACTACGAGCAGTACTTC. The full variable domain, completed using reference TRBV19 and TRBJ2-7, is DGGITQSPKYLFRKEGQNVTLSCEQNLNHDAMYWYRQDPGQGLRLIYYSQIVNDFQKGDIAEGYSVSREKKESFPLTVTSAQKNPTAFYLCASSIGTDYEQYFGPGTRLTVT.

Points on this clone: This specimen includes other DNA sequences encoding the same CDR3. The chain links TRBV9 to TRBJ2-2; TRBD1 aligns across 11 bases. There are 16 residues in the CDR3. With V trimmed by 3 bases and J by 4 bases, 5 bases remained unmatched. Germline CDR1 SGDLS, CDR2 YYNGEE. The CDR3 nucleotides read TGTGCCAGCAGCGCTGGGACAGGGGGTGGCACCGGGGAGCTGTTTTTT. Translating gives CASSAGTGGGTGELFF.

The chain couples TRBV28 to TRBJ1-4; D unclear. Trimming removed 5 bases from V and 4 bases from J, with 11 bases in between. In germline, CDR1 is MDHEN, CDR2 SYDVKM. There are 14 residues in the CDR3. The CDR3 spells CASSPDGRNEKLFF. CDR3 bases: TGTGCCAGCAGTCCTGACGGGCGTAATGAAAAACTGTTTTTT.

V usage is TRBV4-3 and J usage is TRBJ2-1; 9 bases are shared with TRBD2. J was trimmed by 0 bases and V by 4 bases; bases with no gene match: 7. Germline assignment: CDR1 LGHNA and CDR2 YSLEER. The CDR3 contains 17 residues. For the CDR3, the DNA is TGCGCCAGCAGCCCCCGGGGTAGCGGGAGCTCCTACAATGAGCAGTTCTTC. It translates to CASSPRGSGSSYNEQFF.

The chain employs TRBV6-5 and TRBJ2-7; 10 positions match TRBD2. The ends lost 7 bases at V and 4 bases at J; junction bases unmatched: 10. The length of the CDR3 is 15 residues. The germline V gene encodes CDR1 MNHEY and CDR2 SVGAGI. CDR3: CASKVSSGRGYEQYF. CDR3 coding DNA: TGTGCCAGCAAAGTGTCTAGCGGGAGAGGGTACGAGCAGTACTTC.

Remarks on this clone: Other DNA variants within this sample encode the same CDR3. The chain is built from TRBV19 and TRBJ2-1; TRBD1 matches 8 bases. Germline V gives CDR1 LNHDA, CDR2 SQIVND (reference sequence). With 6 bases clipped from V and 0 bases from J, the junction kept 4 bases outside the gene matches. The CDR3 covers 15 residues. In nucleotides, the CDR3 is TGTGCCAGTAGCCCCGGACAGGGCTCCTACAATGAGCAGTTCTTC. Protein sequence: CASSPGQGSYNEQFF. Using reference TRBV19 and TRBJ2-1 for the parts outside the CDR3, the full variable domain is DGGITQSPKYLFRKEGQNVTLSCEQNLNHDAMYWYRQDPGQGLRLIYYSQIVNDFQKGDIAEGYSVSREKKESFPLTVTSAQKNPTAFYLCASSPGQGSYNEQFFGPGTRLTVL.

This clone was counted only a few times. The chain uses TRBV5-6 and TRBJ1-1, with D unresolved. Germline CDR1 and CDR2: SGHDT and YYEEEE. The CDR3 loop spans 12 amino acids. The V and J ends lost 2 bases and 7 bases respectively, with 9 bases between them. CDR3 sequence (DNA): TGTGCCAGCAGCTTCGGCTACAGTGAAGCTTTCTTT. This gives the protein CASSFGYSEAFF.

In this sample, this clone turned up once. J is TRBJ2-2 and V is TRBV28; D unresolved. V lost 4 bases, J lost 4 bases, and 16 bases lay in between. This CDR3 spans 16 amino acids. Germline CDR1 MDHEN, CDR2 SYDVKM. The CDR3 nucleotides are TGTGCCAGCAGTTCCGGTCCCTCCACTATCACCGGGGAGCTGTTTTTT. Encoded protein: CASSSGPSTITGELFF.

This clone was recorded once. The chain links TRBV11-2 to TRBJ1-1, with 7 bases lining up with TRBD1. The CDR3 has 15 residues. Trimming took 5 bases from V and 4 from J; bases not matched to a gene: 10. Germline CDR1 reads SGHAT; CDR2 reads FQNNGV. CDR3 in DNA: TGTGCCAGCAGCCCAGGGGGGGGTGTAAGCACTGAAGCTTTCTTT. It is translated as CASSPGGGVSTEAFF.

The chain employs TRBV9 and TRBJ2-1; 10 nucleotides agree with TRBD1. The CDR3 has 13 amino acids. V was pared by 5 bases and J by 8 bases, with 4 bases of the junction left unmatched. CDR1 is SGDLS and CDR2 is YYNGEE in the germline V gene. CDR3 in amino acids: CASRGQGTDEQFF. The CDR3 DNA sequence: TGTGCCAGCAGGGGACAGGGGACCGATGAGCAGTTCTTC. Complete variable domain (other parts from reference TRBV9 and TRBJ2-1): DSGVTQTPKHLITATGQRVTLRCSPRSGDLSVYWYQQSLDQGLQFLIQYYNGEERAKGNILERFSAQQFPDLHSELNLSSLELGDSALYFCASRGQGTDEQFFGPGTRLTVL.

The chain couples TRBV6-6 to TRBJ2-4, with a possible D match to TRBD2 (7 bases). V lost 2 bases and J 1 base, leaving 12 bases between the germline ends. This CDR3 region has 16 residues. Germline assignment: CDR1 MNHNY and CDR2 SVGAGI (reference sequence). The CDR3 sequence is CASSYTGRGAKNIQYF. The DNA for the CDR3 is TGTGCCAGCAGTTACACGGGGAGGGGGGCCAAAAACATTCAGTACTTC.

The chain joins TRBV6-5 to TRBJ2-7, with D perhaps TRBD1 (5 bases). V shed 4 bases and J shed 2 bases, with 12 bases lying between them. Germline V gene sequence: CDR1 MNHEY, CDR2 SVGAGI. This CDR3 is built from 14 residues. The CDR3 DNA is TGTGCCAGCAGTTTTGGCGGCAGGGCCTACGAGCAGTACTTC. It codes for CASSFGGRAYEQYF.

The chain joins TRBV9 to TRBJ2-1, with D possibly being TRBD2 (7 bases). Germline V gives CDR1 SGDLS, CDR2 YYNGEE. The germline V and J ends were trimmed by 6 bases and 6 bases, with 22 bases remaining between them. The CDR3 is 16 residues long. CDR3 nucleotide sequence: TGTGCCAGCACCCCCTTAGGCGGAGGGGGGGGCAATGAGCAGTTCTTC. This sequence encodes CASTPLGGGGGNEQFF.

This sequence joins TRBV6-7 and TRBJ2-7, with unresolved D. TRBV6-7 is classed as an ORF, of uncertain function. With 2 bases removed from V and 0 bases from J, the gap between germline ends came to 11 bases. The CDR3 runs 15 residues. The CDR3 coding sequence is TGTGCCAGCAGTTACGTGGGATTAAGCTCCTACGAGCAGTACTTC. This encodes CASSYVGLSSYEQYF.